This T cell receptor beta chain came from a study of long-term antiretroviral therapy in people with HIV. The overall study: In the earliest collections, sampling predates the 2015 immediate-ART recommendation by about a decade.

Remarks on this clone: The antigen is unknown.

Notes on the study in general: Pre-ART clonal expansion yielded clones that dominated the repertoire at all time points.

There were no participants with HIV treated outside the United States. Amounts of about 1-10 million cryopreserved PBMC were held in the samples before DNA extraction. Version v3.0 of the immunoSEQ assay was performed at survey level. Sequenced by immunoSEQ multiplex PCR; TCRdb stores in-frame clones only, minus some. Found here are around 12,000 clones, 82% of them singletons; the top ten hold under 15%. The clonotype originates from a man aged 40-50 years with HIV. Specimen: unsorted PBMCs, collected 1.2 years after starting antiretroviral therapy.

This chain's CDR3 is CASSELQGNSPLHF. The CDR3 nucleotides read TGCGCCAGCAGTGAGTTGCAGGGGAATTCACCCCTCCACTTT. V gene TRBV10-1 combines with J gene TRBJ1-6; tentatively, D is TRBD1 (6 bases). V was pared by 1 base and J by 7 bases, with 8 bases between. This CDR3 has 14 amino acids. The germline CDR1 and CDR2 sequences are WNHNN and SYGVQD (reference sequence).